This TCR beta chain was profiled in a study of T cells after yellow fever vaccination. Study-level findings and limits: FACS-sorted repertoires could harbor abundant contaminating bulk-population clonotypes. It was a small share of clonotypes that appeared in both CD4 and CD8 compartments. Post-booster samples contained most primary-vaccination clones (roughly 96% CD4, around 90% CD8).

This clonotype was seen at least ten times. What it binds is not known. One entry per CDR3 protein results from TCRdb running MiXCR on the 5' RACE reads. This sample has tens of thousands of distinct CDR3 sequences, with roughly 7.4% found just once. The CDR3 covers 15 residues. V shed 3 bases and J shed 2 bases, with 14 bases lying between them. Germline CDR1 reads SGHTA; CDR2 reads FQGNSA. The sequenced sample was CD8+ T cells sorted from PBMCs, obtained 15 days after the yellow fever booster vaccination. This sequence joins TRBV7-2 and TRBJ2-7; D is possibly TRBD2 (5 bases). The clonotype comes from a man aged 25-45 years who received the YFV17D yellow fever vaccine. CDR3 nucleotides: TGTGCCAGCAGCTTTGAACTCGGGATTCCCTACGAGCAGTACTTC. Its translation: CASSFELGIPYEQYF.